The sequence of this T cell receptor (beta chain) was determined in a study of blood T cell repertoires in COVID-19. Study context: Acute and convalescent COVID-19 samples came from the United States, Italy and Spain. PBMCs, B-cell-depleted T cells, or T cells were the source of the cDNA or gDNA that made up the material.

Per the authors' pipeline: Amplified reference gene primers provided the basis for estimating nucleated cell counts. Sequencing was performed with immunoSEQ multiplex PCR; in TCRdb, only in-frame clones are kept and a portion is missing. The V and J calls and clone size are taken from that table; D and trimming were inferred from the DNA. Of about 230,000 clones listed, around 84% are singletons. This TCR was sampled from a man over 45 with COVID-19, enrolled during active disease. Sequencing input: peripheral blood.

CDR3 nucleotides: TGTGCCAGCTCACACGAGGACAGGGGTTTGAGAGGGGCCAACGTCCTGACTTTC. This codes for CASSHEDRGLRGANVLTF. The V call is TRBV18, the J call TRBJ2-6; 9 positions match TRBD1. There are 18 residues in the CDR3. Looked up from germline, CDR1 is KGHSH and CDR2 is LQKENI. V lost 4 bases and J lost 4; bases outside the gene matches: 11.